This entry is about one T cell receptor (beta chain). What it binds is not known. The data were taken from a study of cytomegalovirus exposure and HLA in healthy donors. Findings of the study overall: Rare TCR sequences predominated, though certain public TCRs were found in many donors.

The assay was immunoSEQ multiplex PCR, and TCRdb's table has in-frame clones only and misses some. The sample lists 100,000 to 150,000 clones; around nine tenths were seen once. CDR3 length: 16 residues. Germline values: CDR1 MDHEN, CDR2 SYDVKM. Trimming removed 3 bases from V and 8 bases from J; junction bases left unmatched: 8. V and J are TRBV28 and TRBJ2-2; TRBD2 agrees at 11 bases. Sequencing was done on a sample of PBMCs. This clonotype was obtained from a woman aged 18 to 35 in good health and CMV-seronegative. The DNA of the CDR3 is TGTGCCAGCAGTTTTATAGCGGGAGGGCCGTCGGGGGAGCTGTTTTTT. Residues: CASSFIAGGPSGELFF.